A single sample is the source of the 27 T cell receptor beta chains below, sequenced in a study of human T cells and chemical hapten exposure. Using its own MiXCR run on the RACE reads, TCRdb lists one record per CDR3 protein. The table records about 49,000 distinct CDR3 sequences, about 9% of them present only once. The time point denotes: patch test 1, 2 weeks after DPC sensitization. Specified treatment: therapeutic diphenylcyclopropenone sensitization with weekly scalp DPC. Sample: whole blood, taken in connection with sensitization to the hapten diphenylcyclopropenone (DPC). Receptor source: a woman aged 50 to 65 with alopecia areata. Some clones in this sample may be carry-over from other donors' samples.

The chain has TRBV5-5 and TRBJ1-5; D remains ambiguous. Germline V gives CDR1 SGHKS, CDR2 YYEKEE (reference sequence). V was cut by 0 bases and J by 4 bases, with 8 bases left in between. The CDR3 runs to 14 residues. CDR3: CASSLADTNQPQHF. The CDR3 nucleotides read TGTGCCAGCAGCTTGGCAGATACAAATCAGCCCCAGCATTTT.

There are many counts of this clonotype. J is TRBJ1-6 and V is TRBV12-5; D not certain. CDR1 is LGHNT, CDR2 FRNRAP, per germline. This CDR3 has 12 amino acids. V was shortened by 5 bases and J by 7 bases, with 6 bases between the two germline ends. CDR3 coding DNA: TGTGCTAGTGGTCAGAAGAATTCACCCCTCCACTTT. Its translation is CASGQKNSPLHF.

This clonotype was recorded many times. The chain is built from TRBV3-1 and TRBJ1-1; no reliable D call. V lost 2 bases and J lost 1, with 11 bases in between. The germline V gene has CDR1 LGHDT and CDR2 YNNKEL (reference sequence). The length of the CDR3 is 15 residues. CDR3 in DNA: TGTGCCAGCAGCCAAACGTATTCACCGAACACTGAAGCTTTCTTT. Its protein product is CASSQTYSPNTEAFF.

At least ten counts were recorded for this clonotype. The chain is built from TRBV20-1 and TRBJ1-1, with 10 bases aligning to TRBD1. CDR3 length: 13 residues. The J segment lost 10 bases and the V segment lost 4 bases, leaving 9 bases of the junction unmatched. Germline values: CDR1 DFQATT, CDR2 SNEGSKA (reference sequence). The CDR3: CSATPTGGEGAFF. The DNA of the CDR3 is TGCAGTGCTACGCCGACAGGGGGCGAAGGAGCTTTCTTT.

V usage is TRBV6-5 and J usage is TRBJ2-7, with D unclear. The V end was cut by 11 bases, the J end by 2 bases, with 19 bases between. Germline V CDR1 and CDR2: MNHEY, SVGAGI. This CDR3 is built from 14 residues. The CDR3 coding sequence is TGTGCCGCCAGCAGTAATGTCCCGACCTACGAGCAGTACTTC. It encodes CAASSNVPTYEQYF.

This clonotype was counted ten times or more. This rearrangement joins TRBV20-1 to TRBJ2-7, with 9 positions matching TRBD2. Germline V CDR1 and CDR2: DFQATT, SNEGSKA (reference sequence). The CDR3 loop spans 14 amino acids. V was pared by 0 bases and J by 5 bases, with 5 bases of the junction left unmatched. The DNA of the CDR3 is TGCAGTGCTAGAGAAGGGACTAGCCCCCACGAGCAGTACTTC. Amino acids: CSAREGTSPHEQYF.

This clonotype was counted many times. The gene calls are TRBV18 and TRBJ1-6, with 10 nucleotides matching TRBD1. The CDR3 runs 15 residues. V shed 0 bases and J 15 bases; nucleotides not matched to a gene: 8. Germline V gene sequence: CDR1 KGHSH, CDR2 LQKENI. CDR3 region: CASSPPGTGEEDLHF. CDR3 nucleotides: TGTGCCAGCTCACCACCCGGGACAGGGGAAGAAGACCTCCACTTT.

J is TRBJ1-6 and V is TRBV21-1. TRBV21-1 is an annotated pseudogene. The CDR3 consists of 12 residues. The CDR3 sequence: CASSNPIGPLHF. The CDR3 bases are TGTGCCAGCAGCAACCCGATAGGGCCCCTCCACTTT.

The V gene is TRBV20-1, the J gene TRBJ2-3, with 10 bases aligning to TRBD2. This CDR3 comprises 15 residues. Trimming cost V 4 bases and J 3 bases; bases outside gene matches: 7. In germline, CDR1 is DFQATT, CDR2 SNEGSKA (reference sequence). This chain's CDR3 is CSAMTGTSETDTQYF. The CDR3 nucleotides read TGCAGTGCTATGACCGGGACTAGCGAGACAGATACGCAGTATTTT.

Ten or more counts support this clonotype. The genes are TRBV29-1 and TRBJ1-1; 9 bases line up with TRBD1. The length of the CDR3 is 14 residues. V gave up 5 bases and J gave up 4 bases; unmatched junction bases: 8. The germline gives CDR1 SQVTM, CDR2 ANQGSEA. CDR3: CSVHLTGGSTEAFF. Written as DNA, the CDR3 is TGCAGCGTTCACTTGACAGGGGGGAGCACTGAAGCTTTCTTT.

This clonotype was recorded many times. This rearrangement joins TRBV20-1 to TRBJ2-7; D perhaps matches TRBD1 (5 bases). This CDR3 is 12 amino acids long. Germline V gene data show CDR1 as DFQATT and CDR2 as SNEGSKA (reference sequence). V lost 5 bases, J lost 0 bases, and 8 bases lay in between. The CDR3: CSARQFSYEQYF. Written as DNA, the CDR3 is TGCAGTGCTCGACAGTTCTCCTACGAGCAGTACTTC.

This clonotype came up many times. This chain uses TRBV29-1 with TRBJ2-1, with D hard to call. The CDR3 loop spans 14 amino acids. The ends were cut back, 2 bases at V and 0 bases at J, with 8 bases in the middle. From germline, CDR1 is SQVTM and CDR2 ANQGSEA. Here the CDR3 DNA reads TGCAGCGTTGAATCGGCCTTCTCCTACAATGAGCAGTTCTTC. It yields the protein CSVESAFSYNEQFF.

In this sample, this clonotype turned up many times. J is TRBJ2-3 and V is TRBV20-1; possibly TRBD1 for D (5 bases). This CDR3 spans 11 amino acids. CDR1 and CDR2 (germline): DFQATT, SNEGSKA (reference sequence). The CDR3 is CRGESGDTQYF. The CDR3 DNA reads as TGCAGAGGGGAATCGGGAGATACGCAGTATTTT.

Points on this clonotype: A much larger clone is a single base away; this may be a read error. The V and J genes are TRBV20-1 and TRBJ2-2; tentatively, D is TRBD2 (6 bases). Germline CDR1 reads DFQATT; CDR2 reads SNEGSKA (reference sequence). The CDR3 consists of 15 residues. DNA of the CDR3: TGCGGTGCTCCCCGACTAGGGCCGAAAACCGGGGAGCTGTTTTTT. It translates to CGAPRLGPKTGELFF.

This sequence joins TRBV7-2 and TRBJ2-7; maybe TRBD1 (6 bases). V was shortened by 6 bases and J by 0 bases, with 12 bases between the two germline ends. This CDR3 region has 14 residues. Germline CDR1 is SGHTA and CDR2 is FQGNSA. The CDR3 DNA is TGTGCCAGCAGAAAAGGGGGACCCTCCTACGAGCAGTACTTC. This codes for CASRKGGPSYEQYF.

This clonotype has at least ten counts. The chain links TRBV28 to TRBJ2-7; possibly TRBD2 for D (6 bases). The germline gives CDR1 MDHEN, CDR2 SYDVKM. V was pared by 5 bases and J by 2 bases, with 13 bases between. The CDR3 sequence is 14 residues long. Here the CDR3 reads CASSLSWRAYEQYF. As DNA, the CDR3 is TGTGCCAGCAGTCTAAGCTGGAGGGCCTACGAGCAGTACTTC.

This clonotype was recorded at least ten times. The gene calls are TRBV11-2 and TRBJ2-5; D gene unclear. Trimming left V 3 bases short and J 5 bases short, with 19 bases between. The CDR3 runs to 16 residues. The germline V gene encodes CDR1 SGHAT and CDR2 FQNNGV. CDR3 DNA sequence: TGTGCCAGCAGCTTCGCTGGCTGGGAAGTAGGGGAGACCCAGTACTTC. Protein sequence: CASSFAGWEVGETQYF.

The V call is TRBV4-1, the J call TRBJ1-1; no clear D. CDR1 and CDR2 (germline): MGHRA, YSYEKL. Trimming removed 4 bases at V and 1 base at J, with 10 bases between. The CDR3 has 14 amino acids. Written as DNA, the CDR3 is TGCGCCAGCAGCCCCTTAAGGGCGAACACTGAAGCTTTCTTT. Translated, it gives CASSPLRANTEAFF.

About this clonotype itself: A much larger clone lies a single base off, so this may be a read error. The CDR3 nucleotides are TGCAGTGCTTTGACTAGCGGGAGGTGGAATGAGCAGTTCTTC. This translates into CSALTSGRWNEQFF. This sequence joins TRBV20-1 and TRBJ2-1; 13 nucleotides align to TRBD2. In germline, CDR1 is DFQATT, CDR2 SNEGSKA (reference sequence). J lost 7 bases, V lost 5 bases, and 5 bases had no gene match. The CDR3 runs 14 residues.

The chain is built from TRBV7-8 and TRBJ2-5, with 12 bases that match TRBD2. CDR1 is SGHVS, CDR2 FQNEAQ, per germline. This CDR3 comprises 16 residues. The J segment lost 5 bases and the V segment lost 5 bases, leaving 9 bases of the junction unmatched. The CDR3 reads CASSPRTSGNAETQYF. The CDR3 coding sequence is TGTGCCAGCAGCCCGCGGACTAGCGGGAATGCGGAGACCCAGTACTTC. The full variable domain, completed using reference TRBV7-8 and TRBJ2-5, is GAGVSQSPRYKVAKRGQDVALRCDPISGHVSLFWYQQALGQGPEFLTYFQNEAQLDKSGLPSDRFFAERPEGSVSTLKIQRTQQEDSAVYLCASSPRTSGNAETQYFGPGTRLLVL.

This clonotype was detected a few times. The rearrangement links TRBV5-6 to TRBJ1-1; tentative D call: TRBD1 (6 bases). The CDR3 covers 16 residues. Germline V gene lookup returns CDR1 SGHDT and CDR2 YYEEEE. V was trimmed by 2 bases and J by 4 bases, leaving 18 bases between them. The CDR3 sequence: CASSFATGGRSTEAFF. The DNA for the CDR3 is TGTGCCAGCAGCTTCGCTACTGGGGGGCGATCCACTGAAGCTTTCTTT.

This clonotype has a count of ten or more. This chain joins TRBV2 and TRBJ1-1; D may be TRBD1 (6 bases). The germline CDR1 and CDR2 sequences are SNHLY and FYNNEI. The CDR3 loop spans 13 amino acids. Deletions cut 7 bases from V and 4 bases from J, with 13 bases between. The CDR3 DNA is TGTGCCAGCAAAGGTGGGGGCGGCACTGAAGCTTTCTTT. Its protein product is CASKGGGGTEAFF. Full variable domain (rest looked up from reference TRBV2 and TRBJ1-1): EPEVTQTPSHQVTQMGQEVILRCVPISNHLYFYWYRQILGQKVEFLVSFYNNEISEKSEIFDDQFSVERPDGSNFTLKIRSTKLEDSAMYFCASKGGGGTEAFFGQGTRLTVV.

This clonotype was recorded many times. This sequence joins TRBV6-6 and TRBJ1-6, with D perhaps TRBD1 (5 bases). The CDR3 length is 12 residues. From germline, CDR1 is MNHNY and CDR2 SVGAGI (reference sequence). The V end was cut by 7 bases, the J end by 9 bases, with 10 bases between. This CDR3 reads CASTREGSPLHF. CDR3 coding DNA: TGTGCCAGCACCAGGGAAGGTTCACCCCTCCACTTT.

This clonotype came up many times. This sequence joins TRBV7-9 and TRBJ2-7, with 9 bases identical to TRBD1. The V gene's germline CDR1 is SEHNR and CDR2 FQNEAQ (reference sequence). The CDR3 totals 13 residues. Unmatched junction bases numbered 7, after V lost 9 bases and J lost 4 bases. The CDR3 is CASQQGAMYEQYF. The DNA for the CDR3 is TGTGCCAGTCAACAGGGGGCAATGTACGAGCAGTACTTC.

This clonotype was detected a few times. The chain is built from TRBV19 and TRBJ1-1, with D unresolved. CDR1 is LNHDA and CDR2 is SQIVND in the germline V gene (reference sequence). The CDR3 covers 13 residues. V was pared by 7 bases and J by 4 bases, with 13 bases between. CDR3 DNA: TGTGCCAGTACAAGGGCGCCCTCCACTGAAGCTTTCTTT. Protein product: CASTRAPSTEAFF.

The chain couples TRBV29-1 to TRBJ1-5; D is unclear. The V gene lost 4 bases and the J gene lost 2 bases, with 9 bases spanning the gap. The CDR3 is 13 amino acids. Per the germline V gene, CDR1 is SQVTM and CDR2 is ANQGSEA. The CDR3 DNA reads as TGCAGCGTTGGGTTGAGTCGCAATCAGCCCCAGCATTTT. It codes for CSVGLSRNQPQHF.

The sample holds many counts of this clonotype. The CDR3 region has the DNA TGTGCCAGCAGCCAAGAGACAGTAACCTACGAGCAGTACTTC. Its translation is CASSQETVTYEQYF. This chain uses TRBV3-1 with TRBJ2-7, with D possibly matching TRBD1 (5 bases). Looked up from germline, CDR1 is LGHDT and CDR2 is YNNKEL (reference sequence). This CDR3 has 14 residues. The V gene lost 0 bases and the J gene lost 2 bases, with 8 bases spanning the gap.